Each of the 10 T cell receptor beta chains below was sequenced from the same sample in a study of control samples from healthy donors and cancer patients. Data came from immunoSEQ multiplex PCR; TCRdb stores just in-frame clones and leaves some out. Of about 89,000 clones in the sample, more than 75% were seen once. Input material: blood. The receptors were sampled from a woman in her thirties or forties in good health.

The V gene is TRBV18, the J gene TRBJ1-1; 7 bases fit TRBD1. The CDR3 runs 16 residues. CDR1 is KGHSH, CDR2 LQKENI, per germline. V gave up 1 base and J gave up 0 bases; unmatched junction bases: 5. DNA of the CDR3: TGTGCCAGCTCACCACAGGGGGCACACATGAACACTGAAGCTTTCTTT. This encodes CASSPQGAHMNTEAFF.

The chain links TRBV6-5 to TRBJ2-7, with D perhaps TRBD1 (6 bases). The CDR3 sequence is 15 residues long. In germline, CDR1 is MNHEY, CDR2 SVGAGI. V lost 4 bases and J lost 0, with 13 bases in between. Here the CDR3 reads CASSSSGTHSYEQYF. The CDR3 DNA reads TGTGCCAGCAGTTCTTCCGGGACACACTCCTACGAGCAGTACTTC.

This chain uses TRBV3-1 (or the pseudogene TRBV3-2) with TRBJ2-2, with TRBD2 matching 9 bases. Germline V gene sequence: CDR1 LGHDT, CDR2 YNNKEL (reference sequence). The CDR3 consists of 16 residues. Unmatched junction bases numbered 11, after V lost 5 bases and J lost 7 bases. The CDR3 nucleotides are TGTGCCAGCAGCGCTCTACGAGCGGGGGGAGGCGGGGAGCTGTTTTTT. The encoded protein is CASSALRAGGGGELFF.

The rearrangement uses TRBV7-2 and TRBJ2-2, with TRBD1 matching 8 bases. V gave up 8 bases and J gave up 7 bases; unmatched junction bases: 12. This CDR3 comprises 15 residues. CDR1 is SGHTA and CDR2 is FQGNSA in the germline V gene. CDR3 region: CASHPRGTGYGELFF. In nucleotides, the CDR3 is TGTGCCAGCCACCCGAGGGGGACAGGCTACGGGGAGCTGTTTTTT.

This chain uses TRBV7-2 with TRBJ1-5, with D possibly TRBD1 on 5 matching bases. CDR3 length: 17 residues. V lost 5 bases to trimming and J lost 0 bases, with 17 bases between them. Germline V gives CDR1 SGHTA, CDR2 FQGNSA. CDR3 amino acids: CASSIRDLRYSNQPQHF. DNA of the CDR3: TGTGCCAGCAGCATCAGGGACCTCCGTTATAGCAATCAGCCCCAGCATTTT.

The chain couples TRBV3-1 (or the pseudogene TRBV3-2) to TRBJ1-2; 9 bases line up with TRBD1. Trimming at V came to 6 bases and at J to 2 bases, leaving 4 bases not matched to a gene. Looked up from germline, CDR1 is LGHDT and CDR2 is YNNKEL (reference sequence). The CDR3 has 14 residues. Written as DNA, the CDR3 is TGTGCCAGCAGGGGACAGGGACTCAACTATGGCTACACCTTC. Protein product: CASRGQGLNYGYTF.

The rearrangement uses TRBV7-2 and TRBJ1-4, with TRBD1 matching over 7 bases. V was pared by 5 bases and J by 7 bases, with 13 bases of the junction left unmatched. This CDR3 comprises 16 residues. Germline V gene sequence: CDR1 SGHTA, CDR2 FQGNSA. The CDR3 DNA follows: TGTGCCAGCAGCACCGGGACAGCAGCCGATGGTGAAAAACTGTTTTTT. This translates into CASSTGTAADGEKLFF.

This chain joins TRBV9 and TRBJ2-3; a possible D gene is TRBD2 (5 bases). There are 15 residues in the CDR3. Trimming stripped 0 bases from V and 1 base from J, with 9 bases between. The germline V gene encodes CDR1 SGDLS and CDR2 YYNGEE. The CDR3: CASSVGGSGTDTQYF. CDR3 DNA: TGTGCCAGCAGCGTAGGAGGTAGCGGCACAGATACGCAGTATTTT.

This clone occurred a few times. V gene TRBV2 combines with J gene TRBJ2-1; possible D gene TRBD2, 7 bases. CDR1 and CDR2 (germline): SNHLY, FYNNEI. CDR3 length: 16 amino acids. V was clipped by 4 bases and J by 4 bases, with 17 bases between them. CDR3 sequence: CASSGRGAGAYNEQFF. CDR3 coding DNA: TGTGCCAGCAGTGGGCGGGGCGCGGGGGCGTACAATGAGCAGTTCTTC. Filled out from reference TRBV2 and TRBJ2-1, the complete variable domain reads EPEVTQTPSHQVTQMGQEVILRCVPISNHLYFYWYRQILGQKVEFLVSFYNNEISEKSEIFDDQFSVERPDGSNFTLKIRSTKLEDSAMYFCASSGRGAGAYNEQFFGPGTRLTVL.

This rearrangement joins TRBV18 to TRBJ1-3; TRBD1 matches 7 bases. After removal of 3 bases from V and 0 bases from J, the junction contained 2 bases not matched to a gene. This CDR3 comprises 15 residues. Germline assignment: CDR1 KGHSH and CDR2 LQKENI. For the CDR3, the DNA is TGTGCCAGCTCACCGGGACAGAGCTCTGGAAACACCATATATTTT. Translating it yields CASSPGQSSGNTIYF. Drawing the rest from reference TRBV18 and TRBJ1-3, the complete variable domain is NAGVMQNPRHLVRRRGQEARLRCSPMKGHSHVYWYRQLPEEGLKFMVYLQKENIIDESGMPKERFSAEFPKEGPSILRIQQVVRGDSAAYFCASSPGQSSGNTIYFGEGSWLTVV.